This is a list of T cell receptor beta chains from one sample in a study of post-analysis software for immune sequencing data. TCRdb re-derived calls from the PCR reads in MiXCR, one entry per CDR3 protein. The sample holds roughly 870,000 distinct CDR3 sequences, approximately 53% seen once. Sequencing input: blood. The source of these receptors is a girl under 18 with multiple sclerosis. The CDR3 runs from the conserved cysteine through the conserved F or W. The order of the fields is J gene, D gene, clone size, V gene, CDR3 DNA, CDR3 protein. The D gene is left open where the match is weak. Some rows have no size entry. The others give once, few or many, or a class for an expanded clone.

J: TRBJ2-5; D: NA; size: once; V: TRBV20-1; DNA: TGCAGTGCTAGATACCAGGGAGGGGGCTACCAAGAGACCCAGTACTTC; CDR3: CSARYQGGGYQETQYF
J: TRBJ2-1; D: NA; size: NA; V: TRBV6-1; DNA: TGTGCCAGCAGTGAATGGGGAACCCTCTCCTACAATGAGCAGTTCTTC; CDR3: CASSEWGTLSYNEQFF
J: TRBJ1-2; D: NA; size: NA; V: TRBV25-1; DNA: TGTGCCAGCAGGGAGGAAGTGGATGGCTACACCTTC; CDR3: CASREEVDGYTF
J: TRBJ1-1; D: NA; size: NA; V: TRBV3-1; DNA: TGTGCCAGCAGCCAAGAGTACGGTACAGGGATCAACACTGAAGCTTTCTTT; CDR3: CASSQEYGTGINTEAFF
J: TRBJ1-1; D: NA; size: NA; V: TRBV19; DNA: TGTGCCAGTAGTAGTAAAGGCCAAACTGAAGCTTTCTTT; CDR3: CASSSKGQTEAFF
J: TRBJ1-5; D: TRBD1; size: NA; V: TRBV20-1; DNA: TGCAGTGCCAACACAGGGGCGCGGGGAAGTAATCAGCCCCAGCATTTT; CDR3: CSANTGARGSNQPQHF
J: TRBJ2-3; D: NA; size: NA; V: TRBV12-3/TRBV12-4; DNA: TGTGCCAGCAGTTTTTCCCGATACACAGATACGCAGTATTTT; CDR3: CASSFSRYTDTQYF
J: TRBJ2-2; D: TRBD2; size: once; V: TRBV2; DNA: TGTGCCAGCAGTGGTCTAGCGGGCATAACCCCCGGGGAGCTGTTTTTT; CDR3: CASSGLAGITPGELFF
J: TRBJ2-1; D: TRBD2; size: few; V: TRBV29-1; DNA: TGCAGCGTTGGAACCCCGGGACTAGCGGGGGGGAAGGAGCAGTTCTTC; CDR3: CSVGTPGLAGGKEQFF
J: TRBJ2-7; D: NA; size: NA; V: TRBV4-1; DNA: TGCGCCAGCAGCCAAGATCCATACTACGAGCAGTACTTC; CDR3: CASSQDPYYEQYF
J: TRBJ2-1; D: TRBD2; size: NA; V: TRBV20-1; DNA: TGCAGTGCTAGAGAGACTAGCGGGAGCTACAATGAGCAGTTCTTC; CDR3: CSARETSGSYNEQFF
J: TRBJ2-7; D: TRBD2; size: NA; V: TRBV15; DNA: TGTGCCACCAGCATACAACCGGGACTAGCGGGGGGGCTAGAAACCTACGAGCAGTACTTC; CDR3: CATSIQPGLAGGLETYEQYF
J: TRBJ1-5; D: TRBD1; size: few; V: TRBV29-1; DNA: TGCAGCGTTAAAACAGGGGTGGGTCAGCCCCAGCATTTT; CDR3: CSVKTGVGQPQHF
J: TRBJ1-2; D: NA; size: NA; V: TRBV20-1; DNA: TGCAGTGCTACGGGCCGCGGGGCTAACTATGGCTACACCTTC; CDR3: CSATGRGANYGYTF
J: TRBJ2-1; D: TRBD2; size: NA; V: TRBV20-1; DNA: TGCAGTGCTAGGGGCCCCGGGACTAGCGGGAGGGACGGTGAGCAGTTCTTC; CDR3: CSARGPGTSGRDGEQFF
J: TRBJ2-7; D: TRBD1; size: few; V: TRBV20-1; DNA: TGCAGTGCTAGCTCGACAGGGGACTACGAGCAGTACTTC; CDR3: CSASSTGDYEQYF
J: TRBJ2-5; D: NA; size: NA; V: TRBV5-1; DNA: TGCGCCAGCAGCAAAACTAGTAACGTTCAAGAGACCCAGTACTTC; CDR3: CASSKTSNVQETQYF
J: TRBJ1-2; D: NA; size: NA; V: TRBV9; DNA: TGTGCCAGCAGCCAGATGGTAGGGCCCAGCTATGGCTACACCTTC; CDR3: CASSQMVGPSYGYTF